This TCR beta chain emerged from a study of cytomegalovirus exposure and HLA in healthy donors. About the study: Per a later analysis, the 666 first-cohort and about 120 validation repertoires shared one platform. Findings and limits, study-wide: The tendency of first-cohort TCR clusters to co-occur in the 95 to 150 validation repertoires was the finding of a later analysis. The study recorded around 160 TCR beta chains that were cytomegalovirus-associated. Most TCRs appeared rarely, but some public TCRs recurred in many donors.

Trimming removed 1 base from V and 0 bases from J; junction bases left unmatched: 10. The CDR3 has 18 residues. The V gene's germline CDR1 is SGHDN and CDR2 FVKESK. Notes on this clone: As yet, its antigen is unknown.

Produced via immunoSEQ multiplex PCR; TCRdb's table is partial and in-frame only. Of 130,000 or so clones in the sample, roughly nine tenths were seen once. This TCR came from a man younger than 45 in good health and CMV-seronegative. The chain employs TRBV14 and TRBJ1-1, with 8 nucleotides matching TRBD1. The material sequenced was PBMCs. CDR3 region: CASSQASTGGLLNTEAFF. In DNA, the CDR3 is TGTGCCAGCAGCCAAGCTTCTACAGGGGGATTATTGAACACTGAAGCTTTCTTT.